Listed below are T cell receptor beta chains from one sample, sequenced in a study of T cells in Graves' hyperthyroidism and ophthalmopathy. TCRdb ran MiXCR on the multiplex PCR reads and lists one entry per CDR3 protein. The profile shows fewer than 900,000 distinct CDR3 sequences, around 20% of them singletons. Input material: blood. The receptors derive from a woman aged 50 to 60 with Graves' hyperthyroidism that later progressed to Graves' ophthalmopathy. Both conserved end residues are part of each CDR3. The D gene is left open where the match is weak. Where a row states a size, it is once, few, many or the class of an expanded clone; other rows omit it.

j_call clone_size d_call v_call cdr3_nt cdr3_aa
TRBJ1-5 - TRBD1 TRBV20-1 TGCAGTGCCGTCTCTACCGGGACAGGGCTTGTTCAGCCCCAGCATTTT CSAVSTGTGLVQPQHF
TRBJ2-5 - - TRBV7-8 TGTGCCAGCAGCTTGTTCCGGGGAGAGACCCAGTACTTC CASSLFRGETQYF
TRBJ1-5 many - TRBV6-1 TGTGCCAGCAGCCCAGGCCAGCCATGGGGCAATCAGCCCCAGCATTTT CASSPGQPWGNQPQHF
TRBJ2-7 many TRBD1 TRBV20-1 TGCAGTGCTGAGAGATCCGGGACAGGGACGCGAGAGCAGTACTTC CSAERSGTGTREQYF
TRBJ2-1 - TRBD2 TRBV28 TGTGCCAGCGGGGGAGGGCTTGCCTACAATGAGCAGTTCTTC CASGGGLAYNEQFF
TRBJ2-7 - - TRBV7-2 TGTGCCAGCAGCATCCGGGGGTCATCGCTTCTCCACGAGCAGTACTTC CASSIRGSSLLHEQYF
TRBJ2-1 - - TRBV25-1 TGTGCCAGCAGTGAACACGGACGTGTACCCTACAATGAGCAGTTCTTC CASSEHGRVPYNEQFF
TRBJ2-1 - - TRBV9 TGTGCCAGCAGCGGTGGAGGGAGCTCCTACAATGAGCAGTTCTTC CASSGGGSSYNEQFF
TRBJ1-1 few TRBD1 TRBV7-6 TGTGCCAGCAGCGCATACAGGGGGCCCACTGAAGCTTTCTTT CASSAYRGPTEAFF
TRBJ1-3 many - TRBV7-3 TGTGCCAGCAGCTTAACAGACTCTGGAAACACCATATATTTT CASSLTDSGNTIYF
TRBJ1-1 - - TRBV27 TGTGCCAGCAGTTTATTTATGCGGGGCCGGGACACGGAGGCTTTCTTT CASSLFMRGRDTEAFF
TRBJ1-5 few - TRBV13 TGTGCCAGCAGCTTAGCGCGGGAAGGGAATCAGCCCCAGCATTTT CASSLAREGNQPQHF
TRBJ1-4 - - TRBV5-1 TGCGCCAGCAGCTTGGAACCTGGAGCAACTAATGAAAAACTGTTTTTT CASSLEPGATNEKLFF
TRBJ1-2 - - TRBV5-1 TGCGCCAGCAGCTTGGGGCTGGCGTTTGCCTGTGGCTACACCTTC CASSLGLAFACGYTF
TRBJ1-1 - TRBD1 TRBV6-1 TGTGCCAGCAGGAGTAACAGGGGCACTGAAGCTTTCTTT CASRSNRGTEAFF
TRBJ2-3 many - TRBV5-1 TGCGCCAGCAGCTCCGTGCCGTTCACAGATACGCAGTATTTT CASSSVPFTDTQYF
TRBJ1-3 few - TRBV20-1 TGCAGTGCTAGAGATTCAAGGGGTCCTGGAAACACCATATATTTT CSARDSRGPGNTIYF
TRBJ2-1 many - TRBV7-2 TGTGCCAGCAGCTTAGAGCGGTACAATGAGCAGTTCTTC CASSLERYNEQFF
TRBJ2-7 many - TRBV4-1 TGCGCCAGCAGTAAATCAGGGACCTACGAGCAGTACTTC CASSKSGTYEQYF
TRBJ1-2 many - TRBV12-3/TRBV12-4 TGTGCCAGCAGTTACACCGCTTATGGCTACACCTTC CASSYTAYGYTF
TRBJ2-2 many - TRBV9 TGTGCCAGCAGCGTAGTCGGCGGGGAGCTGTTTTTT CASSVVGGELFF
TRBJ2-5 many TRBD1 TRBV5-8 TGTGCCAGCAGCTTGGGACAGGGGATAGAGACCCAGTACTTC CASSLGQGIETQYF
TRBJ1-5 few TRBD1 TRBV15 TGTGCCACCAGCAGATTCCTGGGACAGGGATCTCAGCCCCAGCATTTT CATSRFLGQGSQPQHF
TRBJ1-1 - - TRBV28 TGTGCCAGCGGTGAGGTGAGCGGGGGGAACACTGAAGCTTTCTTT CASGEVSGGNTEAFF
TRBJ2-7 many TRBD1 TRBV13 TGTGCCAGCAGCCTCCAGGACAGGACCTACGAGCAGTACTTC CASSLQDRTYEQYF
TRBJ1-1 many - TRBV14 TGTGCCAGCAGCCAAGAGGAATCCTTGCTCACTGAAGCTTTCTTT CASSQEESLLTEAFF
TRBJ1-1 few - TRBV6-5 TGTGCCAGCAGTTATGCCACGTGGGGGGACACTGAAGCTTTCTTT CASSYATWGDTEAFF
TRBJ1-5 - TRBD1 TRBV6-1 TGTGCCAGCAGTCCCACAGGGGTGCGGCCCCAGCATTTT CASSPTGVRPQHF
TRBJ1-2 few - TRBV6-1 TGTGCCAGCAGTGAAGGGACGGATACTATGGCTCCCACCTTC CASSEGTDTMAPTF
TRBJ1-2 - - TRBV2 TGTGCCAGCACCGGCCGGACAGCTAACTATGGCTACACCTTC CASTGRTANYGYTF
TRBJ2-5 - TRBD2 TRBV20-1 TGCAGTGCTAGGCGGGGGGGCGGGGAAGAGACCCAGTACTTC CSARRGGGEETQYF
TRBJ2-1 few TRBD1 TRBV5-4 TGTGCCAGCAGCCCCAGGACAGGGGGACATGAGCAGTTCTTC CASSPRTGGHEQFF
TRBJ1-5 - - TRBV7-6 TGTGCCAGCAGCTTAGACACCGGGACCGAGGGCTCGAGTCAGCCCCAGCATTTT CASSLDTGTEGSSQPQHF
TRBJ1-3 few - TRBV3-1 TGTGCCAGCAGCTCCTTTGGAAACACCATATATTTT CASSSFGNTIYF
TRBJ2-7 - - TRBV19 TGTGCCAGTAGCCGTGACAGGCGCTACGAGCAGTACTTC CASSRDRRYEQYF
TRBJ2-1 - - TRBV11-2 TGTGCCAGCAGCGGTGGGGGCCATGAGCAGTTCTTC CASSGGGHEQFF
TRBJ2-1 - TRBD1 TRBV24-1 TGTGCCACCAGTGATTGGACAGGGAATGGGTACAATGAGCAGTTCTTC CATSDWTGNGYNEQFF
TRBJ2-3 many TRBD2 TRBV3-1 TGTGCCAGCAGCCAAGCTAGCGGGGGGGCAGATACGCAGTATTTT CASSQASGGADTQYF
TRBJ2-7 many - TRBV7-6 TGTGCCAGCAGCTTAGAGGCATACTCCTACGAGCAGTACTTC CASSLEAYSYEQYF
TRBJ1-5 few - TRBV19 TGTGCCAGTAGTATTGTCGGAGATCAGCCCCAGCATTTT CASSIVGDQPQHF
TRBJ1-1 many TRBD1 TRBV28 TGTGCCAGCAGGTACCTGGGACAGATCTACACTGAAGCTTTCTTT CASRYLGQIYTEAFF
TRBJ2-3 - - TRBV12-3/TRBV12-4 TGTGCCAGCAGTCTGGACTCGGTGGCAGATACGCAGTATTTT CASSLDSVADTQYF
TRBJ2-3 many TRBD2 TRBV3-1 TGTGCCAGCAGCCCTTTACGACTAGCGGGGGATACGCAGTATTTT CASSPLRLAGDTQYF
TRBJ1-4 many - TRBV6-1 TGTGCCAGTGCAGAATGGGCTAATGAAAAACTGTTTTTT CASAEWANEKLFF
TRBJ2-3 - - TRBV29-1 TGCAGCGTTGAAAGGGCAGGGGGGGCAGATACGCAGTATTTT CSVERAGGADTQYF